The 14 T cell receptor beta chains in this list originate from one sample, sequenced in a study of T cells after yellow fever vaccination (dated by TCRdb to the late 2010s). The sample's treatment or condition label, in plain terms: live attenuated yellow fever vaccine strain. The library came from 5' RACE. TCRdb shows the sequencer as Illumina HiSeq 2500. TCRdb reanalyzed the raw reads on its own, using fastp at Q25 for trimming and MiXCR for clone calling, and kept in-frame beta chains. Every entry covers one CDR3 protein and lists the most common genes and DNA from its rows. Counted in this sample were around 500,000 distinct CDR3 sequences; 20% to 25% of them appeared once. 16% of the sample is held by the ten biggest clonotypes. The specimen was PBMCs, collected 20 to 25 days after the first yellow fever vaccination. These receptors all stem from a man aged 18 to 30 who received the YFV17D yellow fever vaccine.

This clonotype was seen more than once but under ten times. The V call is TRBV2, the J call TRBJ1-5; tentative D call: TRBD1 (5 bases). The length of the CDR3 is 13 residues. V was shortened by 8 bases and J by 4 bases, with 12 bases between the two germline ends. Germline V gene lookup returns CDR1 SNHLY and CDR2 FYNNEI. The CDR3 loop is CASGAELNQPQHF. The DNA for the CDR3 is TGTGCCAGCGGGGCTGAGCTAAATCAGCCCCAGCATTTT.

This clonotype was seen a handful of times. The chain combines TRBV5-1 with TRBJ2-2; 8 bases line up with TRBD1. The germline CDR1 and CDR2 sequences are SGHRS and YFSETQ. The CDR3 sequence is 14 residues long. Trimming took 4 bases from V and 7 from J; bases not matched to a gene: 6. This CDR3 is CASSRGQGGGELFF. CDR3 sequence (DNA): TGCGCCAGCAGCCGAGGACAGGGCGGCGGGGAGCTGTTTTTT. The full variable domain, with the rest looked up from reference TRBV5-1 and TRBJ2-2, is KAGVTQTPRYLIKTRGQQVTLSCSPISGHRSVSWYQQTPGQGLQFLFEYFSETQRNKGNFPGRFSGRQFSNSRSEMNVSTLELGDSALYLCASSRGQGGGELFFGEGSRLTVL.

CDR3 protein: CASSPSVTPAYNEQFF. DNA of the CDR3: TGTGCCAGCTCACCGTCCGTCACCCCGGCCTACAATGAGCAGTTCTTC. V is TRBV18 and J is TRBJ2-1; D remains unclear. Deletions cut 3 bases from V and 2 bases from J, with 14 bases between. The CDR3 is made up of 16 amino acids. Germline V gene data show CDR1 as KGHSH and CDR2 as LQKENI.

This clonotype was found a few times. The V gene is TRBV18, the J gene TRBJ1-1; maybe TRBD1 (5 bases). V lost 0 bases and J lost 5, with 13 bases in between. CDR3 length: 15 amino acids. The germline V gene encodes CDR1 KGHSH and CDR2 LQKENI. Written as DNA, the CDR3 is TGTGCCAGCTCACCACCTCCTGGGGGAGGTACTGAAGCTTTCTTT. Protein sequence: CASSPPPGGGTEAFF.

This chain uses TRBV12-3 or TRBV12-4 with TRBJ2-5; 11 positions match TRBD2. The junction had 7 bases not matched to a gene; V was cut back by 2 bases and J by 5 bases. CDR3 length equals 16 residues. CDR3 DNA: TGTGCCAGCAGTTTAAGTTCTAGCGGGGGGCGGGAGACCCAGTACTTC. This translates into CASSLSSSGGRETQYF.

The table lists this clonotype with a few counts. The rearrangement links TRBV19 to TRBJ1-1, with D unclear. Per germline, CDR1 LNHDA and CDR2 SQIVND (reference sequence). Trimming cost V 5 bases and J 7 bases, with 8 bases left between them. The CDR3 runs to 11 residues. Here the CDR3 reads CASSVAVEAFF. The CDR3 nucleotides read TGTGCCAGTAGTGTTGCGGTTGAAGCTTTCTTT.

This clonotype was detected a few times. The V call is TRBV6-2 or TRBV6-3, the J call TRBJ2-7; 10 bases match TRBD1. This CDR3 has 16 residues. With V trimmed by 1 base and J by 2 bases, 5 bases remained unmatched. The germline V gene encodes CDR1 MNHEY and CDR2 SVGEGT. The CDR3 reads CASSYLRTGGAYEQYF. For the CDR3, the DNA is TGTGCCAGCAGTTACTTGCGGACAGGGGGTGCCTACGAGCAGTACTTC.

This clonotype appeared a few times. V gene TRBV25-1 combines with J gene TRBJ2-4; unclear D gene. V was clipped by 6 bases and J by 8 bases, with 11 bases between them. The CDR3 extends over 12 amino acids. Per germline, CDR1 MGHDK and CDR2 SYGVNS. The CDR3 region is CASSPGGYIQYF. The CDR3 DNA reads TGTGCCAGCAGCCCGGGTGGCTACATTCAGTACTTC.

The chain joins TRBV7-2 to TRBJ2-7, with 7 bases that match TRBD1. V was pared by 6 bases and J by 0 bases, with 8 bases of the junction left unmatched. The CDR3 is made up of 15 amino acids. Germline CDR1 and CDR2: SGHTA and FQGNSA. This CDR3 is CASSYRGRSSYEQYF. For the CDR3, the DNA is TGTGCCAGCAGTTACAGGGGCCGTAGCTCCTACGAGCAGTACTTC.

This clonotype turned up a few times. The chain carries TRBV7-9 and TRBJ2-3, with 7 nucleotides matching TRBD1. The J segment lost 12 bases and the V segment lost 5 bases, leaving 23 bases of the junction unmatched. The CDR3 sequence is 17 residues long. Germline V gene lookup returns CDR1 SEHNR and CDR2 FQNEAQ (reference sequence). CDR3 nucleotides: TGTGCCAGCAGCATGCCCCCAGGGGGTAGTGGTATGGCCGTACAGTATTTT. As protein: CASSMPPGGSGMAVQYF.

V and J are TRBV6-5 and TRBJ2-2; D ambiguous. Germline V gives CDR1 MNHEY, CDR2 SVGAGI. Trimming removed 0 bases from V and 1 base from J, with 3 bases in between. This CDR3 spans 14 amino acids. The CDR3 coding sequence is TGTGCCAGCAGTTACTCTAAGAACACCGGGGAGCTGTTTTTT. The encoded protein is CASSYSKNTGELFF.

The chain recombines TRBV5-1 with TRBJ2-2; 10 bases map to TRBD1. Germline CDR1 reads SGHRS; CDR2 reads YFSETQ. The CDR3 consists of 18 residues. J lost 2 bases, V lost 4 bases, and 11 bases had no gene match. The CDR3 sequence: CASSHGQGGLKNTGELFF. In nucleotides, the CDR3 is TGCGCCAGCAGCCATGGACAGGGGGGTTTGAAAAACACCGGGGAGCTGTTTTTT. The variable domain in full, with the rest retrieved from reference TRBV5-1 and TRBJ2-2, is KAGVTQTPRYLIKTRGQQVTLSCSPISGHRSVSWYQQTPGQGLQFLFEYFSETQRNKGNFPGRFSGRQFSNSRSEMNVSTLELGDSALYLCASSHGQGGLKNTGELFFGEGSRLTVL.

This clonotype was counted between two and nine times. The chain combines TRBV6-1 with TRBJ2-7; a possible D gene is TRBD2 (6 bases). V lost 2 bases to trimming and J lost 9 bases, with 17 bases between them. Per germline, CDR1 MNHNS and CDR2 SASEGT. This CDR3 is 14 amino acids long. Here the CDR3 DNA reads TGTGCCAGCAGTGAACGAAGACTAGGCCGCCCGCAGTACGTC. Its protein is CASSERRLGRPQYV.

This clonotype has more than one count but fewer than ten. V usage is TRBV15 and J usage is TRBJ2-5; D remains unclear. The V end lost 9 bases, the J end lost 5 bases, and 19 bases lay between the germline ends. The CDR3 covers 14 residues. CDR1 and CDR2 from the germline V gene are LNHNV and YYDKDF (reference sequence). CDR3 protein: CATTNRAARETQYF. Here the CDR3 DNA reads TGTGCCACTACAAATCGGGCCGCGAGGGAGACCCAGTACTTC.